One sample yielded the 30 T cell receptor beta chains listed below, sequenced in a study of regulatory T cells in long-lasting Graves disease. Noted time point: newly diagnosed GD, antithyroid drugs for less than 3 months. Extracted PBMC RNA gave rise to the TCR library. Construction of TCR beta libraries relied on iRepertoire HTBI primers and on Arm-PCR targeting CDR3 regions. MiXCR, applied by TCRdb to the multiplex PCR reads, yields one record per CDR3 protein. The sample lists 550,000 to 600,000 distinct CDR3 sequences; about 15% were seen once. The sample was also reused in another study, on T cells in Graves' hyperthyroidism and ophthalmopathy.

Sample: peripheral blood mononuclear cells (PBMCs), taken at new diagnosis, from a patient treated with antithyroid drugs. The receptors were sampled from a man between 18 and 35 years old with Graves disease.

This clonotype came up a few times. The chain recombines TRBV7-2 with TRBJ2-5; D is unclear. Germline V CDR1 and CDR2: SGHTA, FQGNSA. The CDR3 is made up of 13 amino acids. Trimming pared 5 bases from V and 0 bases from J, leaving 7 bases between. The CDR3 sequence is CASSVMYQETQYF. Written as DNA, the CDR3 is TGTGCCAGCAGCGTGATGTACCAAGAGACCCAGTACTTC.

The sample holds many counts of this clonotype. The J gene is TRBJ2-2, the V gene TRBV3-1; D unresolved. Germline-derived CDR1 and CDR2 are LGHDT and YNNKEL (reference sequence). This CDR3 comprises 15 residues. Trimming removed 1 base at V and 1 base at J, with 7 bases between. The CDR3 here is CASSQGLGNTGELFF. In nucleotides, the CDR3 is TGTGCCAGCAGCCAAGGACTCGGGAACACCGGGGAGCTGTTTTTT.

In this sample, this clonotype turned up many times. V gene TRBV11-2 combines with J gene TRBJ1-1; D is uncertain. V lost 1 base to trimming and J lost 8 bases, with 8 bases between them. The CDR3 loop spans 12 amino acids. CDR1 and CDR2 from the germline V gene are SGHAT and FQNNGV. DNA of the CDR3: TGTGCCAGCAGCTTAGTGGCGAGGGAAGCTTTCTTT. As protein: CASSLVAREAFF.

This clonotype was detected many times. The chain is built from TRBV28 and TRBJ2-1; weak D call: TRBD2 (5 bases). Germline V lookup: CDR1 MDHEN, CDR2 SYDVKM. V dropped 6 bases and J dropped 0 bases, with 12 bases sitting between them. The CDR3 loop spans 15 amino acids. The CDR3 sequence: CASRGAGSSYNEQFF. DNA for the CDR3: TGTGCCAGCAGGGGAGCTGGGAGCTCCTACAATGAGCAGTTCTTC.

There are many counts of this clonotype. The chain employs TRBV12-3 or TRBV12-4 and TRBJ2-3; 8 nucleotides match TRBD2. The assigned J gene may be wrong: the sequence end matches TRBJ2-1 better. The length of the CDR3 is 13 residues. CDR3 DNA sequence: TGTGCCAGCAGTTTGGCGGGAGGCGATGGGCAGTTCTTC. This translates into CASSLAGGDGQFF.

This clonotype showed up just a few times. The chain has TRBV4-1 and TRBJ1-1; D is uncertain. The V end lost 0 bases, the J end lost 3 bases, and 11 bases lay between the germline ends. The length of the CDR3 is 15 residues. Looked up from germline, CDR1 is MGHRA and CDR2 is YSYEKL. This chain's CDR3 is CASSQDEGLDTEAFF. The CDR3 DNA follows: TGCGCCAGCAGCCAAGATGAGGGCCTGGACACTGAAGCTTTCTTT.

This clonotype was picked up many times. The chain joins TRBV20-1 to TRBJ1-5; 8 bases align to TRBD1. The ends lost 5 bases at V and 5 bases at J; junction bases unmatched: 2. CDR1 is DFQATT, CDR2 SNEGSKA, per germline (reference sequence). The CDR3 length is 12 residues. This chain's CDR3 is CSAVTGDQPQHF. The CDR3 coding sequence is TGCAGTGCTGTGACAGGGGATCAGCCCCAGCATTTT.

The chain combines TRBV6-1 with TRBJ1-5; D is ambiguous. Germline CDR1 MNHNS, CDR2 SASEGT. The CDR3 contains 13 residues. Trimming pared 1 base from V and 4 bases from J, leaving 5 bases between. The CDR3 DNA is TGTGCCAGCAGTGAAGTTAGGAATCAGCCCCAGCATTTT. It is translated as CASSEVRNQPQHF.

This clonotype showed up just a few times. The J gene is TRBJ2-1, the V gene TRBV5-5; the D gene is possibly TRBD2 (7 bases). The germline V gene encodes CDR1 SGHKS and CDR2 YYEKEE (reference sequence). This CDR3 is 15 amino acids long. Trimming left V 4 bases short and J 0 bases short, with 11 bases between. CDR3 bases: TGTGCCAGCAGCCGTGGGGGGGCCTCCTACAATGAGCAGTTCTTC. Translating it yields CASSRGGASYNEQFF.

This clonotype was detected many times. V is TRBV7-9 and J is TRBJ2-3; 7 bases match TRBD1. With V trimmed by 6 bases and J by 4 bases, 7 bases remained unmatched. Germline V gives CDR1 SEHNR, CDR2 FQNEAQ (reference sequence). CDR3 size: 14 residues. CDR3 residues: CASRDRLPADTQYF. CDR3 nucleotide sequence: TGTGCCAGCAGGGACAGGCTTCCGGCAGATACGCAGTATTTT. The full variable domain, rest sourced from reference TRBV7-9 and TRBJ2-3, is DTGVSQNPRHKITKRGQNVTFRCDPISEHNRLYWYRQTLGQGPEFLTYFQNEAQLEKSRLLSDRFSAERPKGSFSTLEIQRTEQGDSAMYLCASRDRLPADTQYFGPGTRLTVL.

The sample holds a few counts of this clonotype. The V and J genes are TRBV20-1 and TRBJ1-5, with no clear D. The CDR3 has 13 amino acids. Germline CDR1 is DFQATT and CDR2 is SNEGSKA (reference sequence). The V end lost 2 bases, the J end lost 2 bases, and 7 bases lay between the germline ends. The CDR3 DNA sequence: TGCAGTGCTAGAATGGATGGCAATCAGCCCCAGCATTTT. Protein sequence: CSARMDGNQPQHF.

This chain joins TRBV6-2 or TRBV6-3 and TRBJ2-2; no clear D. Trimming pared 4 bases from V and 5 bases from J, leaving 11 bases between. Germline V gene sequence: CDR1 MNHEY, CDR2 SVGEGT. CDR3 length equals 14 residues. The CDR3 nucleotides read TGTGCCAGCAGTTCTACGTACGGAACCGGGGAGCTGTTTTTT. Translation gives CASSSTYGTGELFF.

This clonotype was found many times. The rearrangement uses TRBV12-3 or TRBV12-4 and TRBJ2-7; maybe TRBD2 (7 bases). V lost 3 bases, J lost 4 bases, and 13 bases lay in between. The CDR3 has 14 amino acids. DNA for the CDR3: TGTGCCAGCAGTTTGGGGGGGGGGCCATACGAGCAGTACTTC. It translates to CASSLGGGPYEQYF.

Notes on this clonotype: A read error may be the cause here, since a much bigger clone is one base away. Given the absence of the conserved phenylalanine or tryptophan at the CDR3 end, a read error is likely. This rearrangement joins TRBV12-3 or TRBV12-4 to TRBJ1-1, with 7 nucleotides matching TRBD1. The CDR3 totals 13 residues. With V trimmed by 6 bases and J by 9 bases, 10 bases remained unmatched. CDR3 loop: CASRLQGTSKAFS. For the CDR3, the DNA is TGTGCCAGCAGATTACAGGGGACGTCGAAAGCTTTCTCT.

In regard to this clonotype: A read error may account for a junction end that differs from germline. V usage is TRBV11-2 and J usage is TRBJ2-2, with D possibly TRBD2 on 7 matching bases. Germline assignment: CDR1 SGHAT and CDR2 FQNNGV. The CDR3 runs 15 residues. The CDR3 nucleotides read TGTGCCAGCAACCCAGACCCAGGTTTCCCCGGGGGGCTGCTTTTT. Translation: CASNPDPGFPGGLLF.

V is TRBV4-1 and J is TRBJ2-1; 8 nucleotides align to TRBD2. The V gene end was trimmed by 1 base and the J gene end by 7 bases; junction bases not matched to a gene: 12. The CDR3 spans 17 residues. Germline V gene sequence: CDR1 MGHRA, CDR2 YSYEKL. The CDR3, as DNA: TGCGCCAGCAGCCAAGGTGGTTACGGGAGGGCCCGGAATGAGCAGTTCTTC. This codes for CASSQGGYGRARNEQFF.

Only a few counts were recorded for this clonotype. The chain carries TRBV15 and TRBJ2-1; 8 bases match TRBD1. This CDR3 is 15 amino acids long. V lost 8 bases and J lost 7; bases outside the gene matches: 13. Germline values: CDR1 LNHNV, CDR2 YYDKDF (reference sequence). For the CDR3, the DNA is TGTGCCACCGGACAGGGCCCTATAGCCATAAATGAGCAGTTCTTC. It encodes CATGQGPIAINEQFF.

The V gene is TRBV7-3, the J gene TRBJ2-1; D is uncertain. The last part of the DNA fits TRBJ2-5 better; the J call may be wrong. The CDR3 sequence is 13 residues long. CDR1 SGHTA and CDR2 FQGTGA come from the germline V gene. CDR3: CASSSQSRETQYF. The CDR3 nucleotides read TGTGCCAGCAGCTCCCAGTCGCGAGAGACCCAGTACTTC.

This clonotype has just a few counts. The chain has TRBV29-1 and TRBJ2-3; possible D gene TRBD1, 5 bases. Trimming cost V 4 bases and J 0 bases, with 8 bases left between them. CDR1 and CDR2 from the germline V gene are SQVTM and ANQGSEA. The CDR3 contains 13 residues. The chain's CDR3 is CSVGSGSTDTQYF. The CDR3 DNA sequence: TGCAGCGTTGGTTCAGGGAGCACAGATACGCAGTATTTT.

This clonotype turned up a few times. This chain joins TRBV5-1 and TRBJ2-7; tentatively, D is TRBD1 or TRBD2 (5 bases each). Germline lookup yields CDR1 SGHRS and CDR2 YFSETQ. V was cut by 4 bases and J by 3 bases, with 20 bases left in between. This CDR3 has 16 residues. Here the CDR3 reads CASSVRTGTGIYEQYF. In DNA, the CDR3 is TGCGCCAGCAGCGTTAGAACCGGGACGGGAATCTACGAGCAGTACTTC. Together with reference TRBV5-1 and TRBJ2-7, the CDR3 gives the full variable domain: KAGVTQTPRYLIKTRGQQVTLSCSPISGHRSVSWYQQTPGQGLQFLFEYFSETQRNKGNFPGRFSGRQFSNSRSEMNVSTLELGDSALYLCASSVRTGTGIYEQYFGPGTRLTVT.

This clonotype was observed at least ten times. The rearrangement joins TRBV27 to TRBJ2-1, with D perhaps matching TRBD2 (6 bases). Per germline, CDR1 MNHEY and CDR2 SMNVEV (reference sequence). The CDR3 totals 16 residues. V was trimmed by 4 bases and J by 6 bases, leaving 19 bases between them. CDR3: CASSSPGRTQPNEQFF. CDR3 DNA sequence: TGTGCCAGCAGTTCCCCGGGGAGGACGCAGCCCAATGAGCAGTTCTTC.

CDR3 sequence: CASRLLTSRYGYTF. In nucleotides, the CDR3 is TGTGCCAGCAGACTTCTCACAAGTCGTTATGGCTACACCTTC. V usage is TRBV2 and J usage is TRBJ1-2; D call uncertain. Per the germline V gene, CDR1 is SNHLY and CDR2 is FYNNEI. This CDR3 has 14 amino acids. V was cut by 6 bases and J by 5 bases, with 16 bases left in between.

There are many counts of this clonotype. This sequence joins TRBV30 and TRBJ2-3; 7 nucleotides agree with TRBD2. The germline V gene has CDR1 GTSNPN and CDR2 SVGIG (reference sequence). The J segment lost 1 base and the V segment lost 2 bases, leaving 6 bases of the junction unmatched. The CDR3 is 15 amino acids. CDR3 sequence: CAWSTEGLRTDTQYF. CDR3 coding DNA: TGTGCCTGGAGTACGGAGGGACTACGCACAGATACGCAGTATTTT.

Details on this clonotype: This could be a read error, since a much larger clone is one nucleotide away. The J gene is TRBJ1-6, the V gene TRBV11-2; 12 bases match TRBD1. J was trimmed by 11 bases and V by 5 bases; bases with no gene match: 7. The CDR3 is 15 residues long. Germline-derived CDR1 and CDR2 are SGHAT and FQNNGV. CDR3 protein: CASSAGTGGNPPLHF. In DNA form, the CDR3 reads TGTGCCAGCAGCGCCGGGACAGGGGGCAATCCACCCCTCCACTTT.

This clonotype was picked up many times. This rearrangement joins TRBV7-2 to TRBJ2-7; D tentatively fits TRBD1 or TRBD2 (5 bases each). The CDR3 runs 16 residues. Per germline, CDR1 SGHTA and CDR2 FQGNSA. The V end lost 5 bases, the J end lost 0 bases, and 17 bases lay between the germline ends. In nucleotides, the CDR3 is TGTGCCAGCAGCCCAGGTGGGGGACGGAACTCCTACGAGCAGTACTTC. Its translation: CASSPGGGRNSYEQYF.

The chain uses TRBV29-1 and TRBJ1-1; TRBD1 is a possible D gene (6 bases). V was shortened by 3 bases and J by 0 bases, with 14 bases between the two germline ends. CDR1 is SQVTM and CDR2 is ANQGSEA in the germline V gene. CDR3 size: 15 residues. The CDR3 loop is CSVDRGWGMNTEAFF. CDR3 DNA: TGCAGCGTTGACAGGGGTTGGGGGATGAACACTGAAGCTTTCTTT.

The V and J genes are TRBV5-1 and TRBJ1-1; 8 positions match TRBD1. The junction had 9 bases not matched to a gene; V was cut back by 1 base and J by 1 base. Germline V gene data show CDR1 as SGHRS and CDR2 as YFSETQ. This CDR3 region has 17 residues. In nucleotides, the CDR3 is TGCGCCAGCAGCTTGATGCCCCGAGGGACAGGGAACACTGAAGCTTTCTTT. Translating it yields CASSLMPRGTGNTEAFF.

This clonotype was recorded many times. The chain combines TRBV6-1 with TRBJ2-7; the match to TRBD1 covers 8 bases. The germline V gene encodes CDR1 MNHNS and CDR2 SASEGT. The CDR3 sequence is 15 residues long. V was clipped by 8 bases and J by 0 bases; unmatched bases: 9. The CDR3 coding sequence is TGTGCCAGCCGGCGCGCGGGACAGGCCTCCTACGAGCAGTACTTC. It specifies CASRRAGQASYEQYF.

The V and J genes are TRBV9 and TRBJ1-4; D perhaps matches TRBD1 (5 bases). This CDR3 is built from 15 residues. V lost 4 bases and J 8 bases, leaving 18 bases between the germline ends. The V gene's germline CDR1 is SGDLS and CDR2 YYNGEE. The CDR3 is CASSLSGGRNEKLFF. Here the CDR3 DNA reads TGTGCCAGCAGCCTGAGTGGGGGTAGGAACGAAAAACTGTTTTTT.

This clonotype was counted many times. This chain uses TRBV20-1 with TRBJ1-6, with a weak D call TRBD1 (6 bases). The V end was cut by 1 base, the J end by 7 bases, with 17 bases between. Germline CDR1 reads DFQATT; CDR2 reads SNEGSKA (reference sequence). CDR3 length: 16 residues. The CDR3 protein is CSARVRDTGQNSPLHF. The CDR3 nucleotides are TGCAGTGCTAGAGTCCGGGACACGGGACAAAATTCACCCCTCCACTTT.